This passage covers 20 T cell receptor beta chains from one sample sequenced in a study of blood T cell repertoires in COVID-19 (dated by TCRdb to 2018 to 2021). Library prep was done by the immunoSEQ multiplex PCR assay. As stored in TCRdb, this immuneACCESS dataset retains in-frame rearrangements with V and J assigned. A fraction of the clones does not appear; measured against another copy, unresolved V genes explain less than half of the discrepancy, and the remainder lacks a known reason. The table for this sample lists about 120,000 clones; 83% of them were counted only once. The ten largest clones represent about 6.3% of the sample. Source material: peripheral blood. These receptor sequences come from a man older than 75 with active or convalescent COVID-19.

This chain links TRBV7-8 with TRBJ2-6; D ambiguous. Germline loops: CDR1 SGHVS, CDR2 FQNEAQ. CDR3 size: 14 residues. Trimming removed 3 bases at V and 4 bases at J, with 7 bases between. CDR3 amino acids: CASSFRAGANVLTF. In nucleotides, the CDR3 is TGTGCCAGCAGCTTTCGAGCGGGGGCCAACGTCCTGACTTTC.

In this sample, this clone turned up once. V is TRBV28 and J is TRBJ1-2; TRBD1 matches at 8 bases. This CDR3 is built from 19 residues. Germline V gene lookup returns CDR1 MDHEN and CDR2 SYDVKM. The J segment lost 7 bases and the V segment lost 5 bases, leaving 24 bases of the junction unmatched. The CDR3 is CASSLTYSSQRGQAFGYTF. CDR3 nucleotides: TGTGCCAGCAGTCTCACCTACTCCAGCCAGCGGGGACAGGCGTTTGGCTACACCTTC.

This clone was seen only once. The gene calls are TRBV7-2 and TRBJ2-1; 10 positions agree with TRBD2. Losses at the gene ends were 5 bases for V and 9 bases for J; bases not matched to a gene: 13. The CDR3 sequence is 16 residues long. CDR1 and CDR2 from the germline V gene are SGHTA and FQGNSA. The CDR3 here is CASSPVRAGGLGEQFF. Here the CDR3 DNA reads TGTGCCAGCAGCCCCGTGCGAGCGGGGGGGCTGGGTGAGCAGTTCTTC.

The rearrangement links TRBV29-1 to TRBJ2-1; a possible D gene is TRBD2 (7 bases). Trimming pared 5 bases from V and 0 bases from J, leaving 14 bases between. Germline V CDR1 and CDR2: SQVTM, ANQGSEA. The CDR3 totals 15 residues. The CDR3 DNA reads as TGCAGCGTTCCACAGGGAGGGAGCTCCTACAATGAGCAGTTCTTC. It specifies CSVPQGGSSYNEQFF.

The sample holds a few counts of this clone. This chain links TRBV19 with TRBJ2-3; TRBD2 agrees at 13 bases. CDR1 is LNHDA, CDR2 SQIVND, per germline (reference sequence). This CDR3 is 16 amino acids long. V shed 5 bases and J 5 bases; nucleotides not matched to a gene: 7. This chain's CDR3 is CASSPGLAGLGDTQYF. CDR3 nucleotide sequence: TGTGCCAGTAGTCCGGGACTAGCGGGGTTGGGAGATACGCAGTATTTT. Combining the CDR3 with reference TRBV19 and TRBJ2-3 gives the whole variable domain DGGITQSPKYLFRKEGQNVTLSCEQNLNHDAMYWYRQDPGQGLRLIYYSQIVNDFQKGDIAEGYSVSREKKESFPLTVTSAQKNPTAFYLCASSPGLAGLGDTQYFGPGTRLTVL.

This chain uses TRBV3-1 (or the pseudogene TRBV3-2) with TRBJ1-1; unclear D gene. The germline gives CDR1 LGHDT, CDR2 YNNKEL (reference sequence). Trimming cost V 0 bases and J 4 bases, with 9 bases left between them. There are 14 residues in the CDR3. This chain's CDR3 is CASSQDGLLTEAFF. CDR3 bases: TGTGCCAGCAGCCAAGACGGACTCCTCACTGAAGCTTTCTTT.

V and J are TRBV5-1 and TRBJ2-1; a weak D match, TRBD1 (6 bases). Germline V lookup: CDR1 SGHRS, CDR2 YFSETQ. The CDR3 covers 15 residues. V lost 4 bases and J lost 4, with 15 bases in between. The CDR3 DNA reads as TGCGCCAGCAGCGACGGGACATCTCTTTACAATGAGCAGTTCTTC. This sequence encodes CASSDGTSLYNEQFF.

The CDR3 DNA reads as TGCGCCAGCAGCCAAGATTTAGCAATCCCGTCCTACGAGCAGTACTTC. It codes for CASSQDLAIPSYEQYF. The genes are TRBV4-3 and TRBJ2-7; D gene ambiguous. Germline V gene lookup returns CDR1 LGHNA and CDR2 YSLEER. This CDR3 has 16 residues. Trimming shortened V by 0 bases and J by 1 base, and 13 bases separated the two germline ends.

The chain joins TRBV6-6 to TRBJ1-5; 7 bases are a match to TRBD1. J was trimmed by 3 bases and V by 5 bases; bases with no gene match: 7. CDR3 size: 15 residues. Germline loops: CDR1 MNHNY, CDR2 SVGAGI (reference sequence). DNA for the CDR3: TGTGCCAGCAGTCCCCATGACAGGGACAATCAGCCCCAGCATTTT. It encodes CASSPHDRDNQPQHF.

The genes are TRBV19 and TRBJ1-1; possible D gene TRBD1, 6 bases. CDR3 length equals 16 residues. Germline V gene data show CDR1 as LNHDA and CDR2 as SQIVND (reference sequence). V gave up 6 bases and J gave up 5 bases, with 22 bases separating them. The CDR3 nucleotides read TGTGCCAGTAGCCCTTCCCAGGGGCCTAGGTATACTGAAGCTTTCTTT. This codes for CASSPSQGPRYTEAFF. Full variable domain (rest looked up from reference TRBV19 and TRBJ1-1): DGGITQSPKYLFRKEGQNVTLSCEQNLNHDAMYWYRQDPGQGLRLIYYSQIVNDFQKGDIAEGYSVSREKKESFPLTVTSAQKNPTAFYLCASSPSQGPRYTEAFFGQGTRLTVV.

The J gene is TRBJ2-7, the V gene TRBV12-3 or TRBV12-4; D is undetermined. This CDR3 has 12 residues. The V end lost 2 bases, the J end lost 6 bases, and 8 bases lay between the germline ends. CDR3 protein: CASSLSVAEQYF. In nucleotides, the CDR3 is TGTGCCAGCAGTTTATCCGTGGCCGAGCAGTACTTC.

The V and J genes are TRBV7-6 and TRBJ1-1; tentative D call: TRBD1 (6 bases). The CDR3 is 17 amino acids. Germline assignment: CDR1 SGHVS and CDR2 FNYEAQ. V lost 7 bases and J lost 0, with 21 bases in between. For the CDR3, the DNA is TGTGCCAGCACCCCCGCGGGGGGGGCTCAAATGAACACTGAAGCTTTCTTT. It codes for CASTPAGGAQMNTEAFF.

The chain employs TRBV7-2 and TRBJ2-4, with TRBD2 identical over 7 bases. Looked up from germline, CDR1 is SGHTA and CDR2 is FQGNSA. J lost 8 bases, V lost 5 bases, and 6 bases had no gene match. CDR3 length equals 13 residues. CDR3 protein: CASSPRRGDIQYF. In DNA form, the CDR3 reads TGTGCCAGCAGCCCCCGACGGGGGGACATTCAGTACTTC. Variable domain in full (rest from reference TRBV7-2 and TRBJ2-4): GAGVSQSPSNKVTEKGKDVELRCDPISGHTALYWYRQSLGQGLEFLIYFQGNSAPDKSGLPSDRFSAERTGGSVSTLTIQRTQQEDSAVYLCASSPRRGDIQYFGAGTRLSVL.

This clone has only one observation. The rearrangement links TRBV2 to TRBJ1-6; the D is unclear. The CDR3 has 14 amino acids. The germline gives CDR1 SNHLY, CDR2 FYNNEI. V was shortened by 4 bases and J by 7 bases, with 11 bases between the two germline ends. In DNA form, the CDR3 reads TGTGCCAGCAGTGGGGCGGCGGGCAATTCACCCCTCCACTTT. It translates to CASSGAAGNSPLHF.

The chain carries TRBV10-3 and TRBJ2-3; 11 bases fit TRBD1. J gave up 4 bases and V 3 bases, and 12 bases lay outside the gene matches. Germline lookup yields CDR1 ENHRY and CDR2 SYGVKD. The CDR3 totals 18 residues. This CDR3 is CAISETMGQGGSADTQYF. The CDR3 DNA sequence: TGTGCCATCAGTGAAACCATGGGACAGGGGGGTTCGGCAGATACGCAGTATTTT.

The V gene is TRBV7-7, the J gene TRBJ2-1; 10 bases are shared with TRBD2. The V segment lost 5 bases and the J segment 6 bases; nucleotides outside the gene matches: 10. Germline V gene data show CDR1 as SSHAT and CDR2 as FNYEAQ (reference sequence). CDR3 length: 16 residues. The CDR3 bases are TGTGCCAGCAGCGCCACCCTAGCGGGGGAGGCCAATGAGCAGTTCTTC. Its protein is CASSATLAGEANEQFF. Full variable domain (rest looked up from reference TRBV7-7 and TRBJ2-1): GAGVSQSPRYKVTKRGQDVTLRCDPISSHATLYWYQQALGQGPEFLTYFNYEAQPDKSGLPSDRFSAERPEGSISTLTIQRTEQRDSAMYRCASSATLAGEANEQFFGPGTRLTVL.

This chain uses TRBV2 with TRBJ1-2; D ambiguous. Germline lookup yields CDR1 SNHLY and CDR2 FYNNEI. Trimming stripped 7 bases from V and 0 bases from J, with 9 bases between. The CDR3 is made up of 13 amino acids. Here the CDR3 reads CASTLRANYGYTF. CDR3 bases: TGTGCCAGCACCCTACGGGCTAACTATGGCTACACCTTC.

This chain uses TRBV19 with TRBJ1-6; 7 bases map to TRBD1. This CDR3 has 16 amino acids. Germline V CDR1 and CDR2: LNHDA, SQIVND (reference sequence). V was pared by 3 bases and J by 9 bases, with 11 bases of the junction left unmatched. Here the CDR3 reads CASSIGDRVMASPLHF. The CDR3 region has the DNA TGTGCCAGTAGTATCGGAGACAGGGTGATGGCTTCACCCCTCCACTTT. The variable domain in full, with the rest retrieved from reference TRBV19 and TRBJ1-6, is DGGITQSPKYLFRKEGQNVTLSCEQNLNHDAMYWYRQDPGQGLRLIYYSQIVNDFQKGDIAEGYSVSREKKESFPLTVTSAQKNPTAFYLCASSIGDRVMASPLHFGNGTRLTVT.

This sequence joins TRBV7-3 and TRBJ2-5, with TRBD1 identical over 9 bases. This CDR3 has 15 amino acids. Germline CDR1 and CDR2: SGHTA and FQGTGA. Trimming removed 5 bases from V and 6 bases from J; junction bases left unmatched: 10. This CDR3 is CASSKEPGTGKTQYF. CDR3 nucleotide sequence: TGTGCCAGCAGCAAAGAACCCGGGACAGGGAAGACCCAGTACTTC.

The chain combines TRBV7-6 with TRBJ1-4; TRBD1 might be the D (6 bases). In germline, CDR1 is SGHVS, CDR2 FNYEAQ. CDR3 length equals 14 residues. Trimming took off 0 bases at V and 6 bases at J, with 8 bases between the two ends. In DNA, the CDR3 is TGTGCCAGCAGCTTAGCGGGGGCGGATGAAAAACTGTTTTTT. It is translated as CASSLAGADEKLFF.